The subject of this entry is one TCR beta chain. Profiled with immunoSEQ multiplex PCR; TCRdb holds only in-frame clones, not every one. This table holds about 79,000 clones, 90% to 95% found once. The sample is drawn from a study of T cell changes during pregnancy in multiple sclerosis. Between the trimmed V and J ends, which lost 3 bases and 8 bases, there was a span of 9 bases. This CDR3 is built from 12 residues. From germline, CDR1 is SGHRS and CDR2 YFSETQ. Here the sequenced sample was CD4+ T cells from peripheral blood mononuclear cells, taken in the second trimester of pregnancy. The sequence derives from a female donor with multiple sclerosis, enrolled in a pregnancy study. The chain recombines TRBV5-1 with TRBJ2-1; D possibly corresponds to TRBD1 (5 bases). CDR3 nucleotides: TGCGCCAGCAGCTCCCAGGGTTATGAGCAGTTCTTC. Residues: CASSSQGYEQFF.